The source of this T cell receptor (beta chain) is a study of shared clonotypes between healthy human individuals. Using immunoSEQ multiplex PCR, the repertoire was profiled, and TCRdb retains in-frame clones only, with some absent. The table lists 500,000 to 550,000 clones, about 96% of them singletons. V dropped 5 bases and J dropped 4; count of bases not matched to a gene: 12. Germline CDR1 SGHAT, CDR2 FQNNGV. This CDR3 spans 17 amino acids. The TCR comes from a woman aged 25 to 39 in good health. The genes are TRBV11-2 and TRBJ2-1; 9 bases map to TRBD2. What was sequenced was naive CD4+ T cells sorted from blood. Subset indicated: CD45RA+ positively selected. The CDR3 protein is CASSKKPGLAMYNEQFF. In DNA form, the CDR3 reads TGTGCCAGCAGCAAAAAACCTGGACTAGCGATGTACAATGAGCAGTTCTTC.